A selection of T cell receptor beta chains follows, all from one sample in a study of T-cell reconstitution after alpha-beta-depleted transplantation in children. MiXCR, run by TCRdb on the PCR reads, gives a single entry per CDR3 protein. The repertoire consists of fewer than 550,000 distinct CDR3 sequences, with 15% to 20% occurring once and the leading ten covering around 28%. The sample consisted of PBMCs, mostly from graft donor cells, taken 360 days after TCRalphabeta/CD19-depleted stem cell transplant. These receptors all stem from a boy under two years old who had a stem cell transplant for Wiskott-Aldrich syndrome, so the T cells may come from the graft donor. Each CDR3 is given with its conserved first and last residue. Not every row has a clone size; where given, it reads once, few, many or a size class.

j_call: TRBJ1-5
clone_size: many
v_call: TRBV20-1
cdr3_aa: CSATPAGWVSNQPQHF

j_call: TRBJ2-5
clone_size: few
v_call: TRBV6-5
cdr3_aa: CASSYSKGPPQPETQYF

j_call: TRBJ2-3
clone_size: NA
v_call: TRBV5-1
cdr3_aa: CASSLANVGTDTQYF

j_call: TRBJ2-7
clone_size: NA
v_call: TRBV4-3
cdr3_aa: CASSQVAVESYEQYF

j_call: TRBJ2-5
clone_size: few
v_call: TRBV29-1
cdr3_aa: CSATSYQETQYF

j_call: TRBJ2-7
clone_size: NA
v_call: TRBV6-5
cdr3_aa: CASSYSTTVPHEQYF

j_call: TRBJ2-7
clone_size: few
v_call: TRBV12-3/TRBV12-4
cdr3_aa: CASSLPRYEQYF

j_call: TRBJ2-1
clone_size: NA
v_call: TRBV4-3
cdr3_aa: CASSQDLFYEQFF

j_call: TRBJ2-5
clone_size: few
v_call: TRBV4-1
cdr3_aa: CASSLIWTVKETQYF

j_call: TRBJ2-7
clone_size: NA
v_call: TRBV7-2
cdr3_aa: CASSFHGAYEQYF

j_call: TRBJ2-7
clone_size: once
v_call: TRBV19
cdr3_aa: CASSTDLSSSYEQYF

j_call: TRBJ2-7
clone_size: few
v_call: TRBV20-1
cdr3_aa: CSARQGFGGEQYF

j_call: TRBJ2-2
clone_size: NA
v_call: TRBV12-3/TRBV12-4
cdr3_aa: CASSPPGLTNTGELFF

j_call: TRBJ1-2
clone_size: few
v_call: TRBV10-3
cdr3_aa: CAIGDGYGYTF

j_call: TRBJ2-5
clone_size: few
v_call: TRBV5-1
cdr3_aa: CASSFFLGETQYF

j_call: TRBJ1-2
clone_size: few
v_call: TRBV10-3
cdr3_aa: CAISPGEYGYTF

j_call: TRBJ2-1
clone_size: NA
v_call: TRBV7-2
cdr3_aa: CASSHRQGGYNEQFF

j_call: TRBJ2-1
clone_size: few
v_call: TRBV2
cdr3_aa: CASTEREYNEQFF